What follows are 27 T cell receptor beta chains derived from one specimen sequenced in a study of blood T cell repertoires in COVID-19. TCRdb's table, derived via immunoSEQ multiplex PCR, lists solely in-frame clones and lacks some. The table includes 300,000 to 400,000 clones, roughly 91% detected once. Sample: peripheral blood. All receptors derive from a man aged 45-65 years with active or convalescent COVID-19.

The chain recombines TRBV28 with TRBJ2-6; unclear D gene. The CDR3 extends over 15 amino acids. The V gene lost 3 bases and the J gene lost 3 bases, with 9 bases spanning the gap. Germline assignment: CDR1 MDHEN and CDR2 SYDVKM. The CDR3 reads CASSFDGSGANVLTF. As DNA, the CDR3 is TGTGCCAGCAGTTTCGATGGCAGTGGGGCCAACGTCCTGACTTTC.

The J gene is TRBJ1-6, the V gene TRBV3-1 (or the pseudogene TRBV3-2); 7 nucleotides line up with TRBD1. Germline V gene lookup returns CDR1 LGHDT and CDR2 YNNKEL (reference sequence). The J segment lost 8 bases and the V segment lost 0 bases, leaving 10 bases of the junction unmatched. This CDR3 has 17 amino acids. The CDR3 region has the DNA TGTGCCAGCAGCCAAGATAGTAACAGGGGTTGGTATTCACCCCTCCACTTT. It specifies CASSQDSNRGWYSPLHF.

The V call is TRBV28, the J call TRBJ2-7, with 7 bases lining up with TRBD1. The germline gives CDR1 MDHEN, CDR2 SYDVKM. Trimming at V came to 2 bases and at J to 4 bases, leaving 8 bases not matched to a gene. This CDR3 has 15 residues. This CDR3 is CASSLGLGGGYEQYF. CDR3 nucleotides: TGTGCCAGCAGTTTAGGGTTAGGGGGCGGGTACGAGCAGTACTTC.

This clone was seen only once. J is TRBJ2-7 and V is TRBV4-2, with 7 bases lining up with TRBD2. The ends lost 4 bases at V and 3 bases at J; junction bases unmatched: 6. This CDR3 is built from 14 residues. Germline CDR1 reads LGHNA; CDR2 reads YNFKEQ. This CDR3 reads CASSPRGVSYEQYF. In nucleotides, the CDR3 is TGTGCCAGCAGCCCCCGGGGGGTCAGCTACGAGCAGTACTTC.

CDR3 amino acids: CASSSQANTEAFF. The CDR3 DNA follows: TGTGCCAGCAGTTCTCAAGCAAACACTGAAGCTTTCTTT. J is TRBJ1-1 and V is TRBV6-6; D is ambiguous. The V gene lost 4 bases and the J gene lost 2 bases, with 8 bases spanning the gap. This CDR3 is 13 amino acids long. The V gene's germline CDR1 is MNHNY and CDR2 SVGAGI (reference sequence).

V is TRBV11-2 and J is TRBJ2-7, with 8 bases matching TRBD1. The CDR3 covers 15 residues. The germline gives CDR1 SGHAT, CDR2 FQNNGV. The junction had 9 bases not matched to a gene; V was cut back by 4 bases and J by 4 bases. CDR3 bases: TGTGCCAGCAGCTATACCGGGACAGGCGAGTACGAGCAGTACTTC. Translated, it gives CASSYTGTGEYEQYF.

This clone was counted between two and nine times. This chain uses TRBV27 with TRBJ1-2; D is unclear. With 8 bases removed from V and 5 bases from J, the gap between germline ends came to 18 bases. This CDR3 has 14 amino acids. Per the germline V gene, CDR1 is MNHEY and CDR2 is SMNVEV (reference sequence). The CDR3 sequence is CASSRSIFIYGYTF. The CDR3 region has the DNA TGTGCCAGCTCAAGGAGTATATTTATTTATGGCTACACCTTC.

The V and J genes are TRBV7-9 and TRBJ1-4, with D perhaps TRBD1 (5 bases). The CDR3 is made up of 12 amino acids. V gave up 9 bases and J gave up 4 bases, with 9 bases separating them. Per the germline V gene, CDR1 is SEHNR and CDR2 is FQNEAQ (reference sequence). The CDR3 bases are TGTGCCAGTAGGGGTGATAATGAAAAACTGTTTTTT. Translation: CASRGDNEKLFF.

This rearrangement joins TRBV27 to TRBJ2-5; 10 nucleotides line up with TRBD2. Germline V gives CDR1 MNHEY, CDR2 SMNVEV (reference sequence). Trimming at V came to 2 bases and at J to 1 base, leaving 10 bases not matched to a gene. This CDR3 spans 18 amino acids. DNA for the CDR3: TGTGCCAGCAGTTTAGGAGGTGGTAGCGGGAGGACCCAAGAGACCCAGTACTTC. This encodes CASSLGGGSGRTQETQYF.

This chain connects TRBV7-3 to TRBJ1-1; weak D call: TRBD1 (5 bases). Trimming removed 1 base at V and 8 bases at J, with 11 bases between. This CDR3 is 13 amino acids long. The germline V gene has CDR1 SGHTA and CDR2 FQGTGA. The CDR3 bases are TGTGCCAGCAGCTTAAACCAGGGACTGGAAGCTTTCTTT. It yields the protein CASSLNQGLEAFF. Full variable domain (outside the CDR3, taken from reference TRBV7-3 and TRBJ1-1): GAGVSQTPSNKVTEKGKYVELRCDPISGHTALYWYRQSLGQGPEFLIYFQGTGAADDSGLPNDRFFAVRPEGSVSTLKIQRTERGDSAVYLCASSLNQGLEAFFGQGTRLTVV.

The chain joins TRBV12-3 or TRBV12-4 to TRBJ2-3; D is unresolved. V was shortened by 0 bases and J by 3 bases, with 4 bases between the two germline ends. The CDR3 runs to 13 residues. CDR3: CASSLAFTDTQYF. CDR3 nucleotide sequence: TGTGCCAGCAGTTTAGCCTTTACAGATACGCAGTATTTT.

The chain uses TRBV7-2 and TRBJ2-1; tentatively, D is TRBD2 (5 bases). This CDR3 has 13 amino acids. The V and J ends lost 5 bases and 5 bases respectively, with 10 bases between them. Germline V gives CDR1 SGHTA, CDR2 FQGNSA. This chain's CDR3 is CASSPRGDNEQFF. In DNA, the CDR3 is TGTGCCAGCAGCCCCCGGGGTGACAATGAGCAGTTCTTC.

This chain uses TRBV29-1 with TRBJ2-7; weak D call: TRBD1 (6 bases). V dropped 1 base and J dropped 4 bases, with 29 bases sitting between them. Germline CDR1 SQVTM, CDR2 ANQGSEA. The CDR3 loop spans 19 amino acids. CDR3 region: CSVEGRTVPGDPNSYEQYF. Written as DNA, the CDR3 is TGCAGCGTTGAAGGGCGGACAGTACCTGGGGACCCAAATTCTTACGAGCAGTACTTC.

This clone appeared once. This chain connects TRBV7-9 to TRBJ2-2, with 11 bases that match TRBD1. The CDR3 runs to 16 residues. Looked up from germline, CDR1 is SEHNR and CDR2 is FQNEAQ (reference sequence). V dropped 5 bases and J dropped 6; count of bases not matched to a gene: 8. Here the CDR3 DNA reads TGTGCCAGCAGCGAGTCGGGACAGGGGGAGTCCGGGGAGCTGTTTTTT. Its protein is CASSESGQGESGELFF.

V gene TRBV29-1 combines with J gene TRBJ2-5; 8 bases line up with TRBD1. This CDR3 comprises 12 residues. The germline gives CDR1 SQVTM, CDR2 ANQGSEA. J gave up 5 bases and V 4 bases, and 3 bases lay outside the gene matches. CDR3 protein: CSVVGQAETQYF. The CDR3, as DNA: TGCAGCGTTGTGGGACAGGCGGAGACCCAGTACTTC.

The V call is TRBV10-1, the J call TRBJ2-1, with 8 nucleotides matching TRBD1. CDR1 is WNHNN, CDR2 SYGVQD, per germline (reference sequence). J gave up 6 bases and V 6 bases, and 7 bases lay outside the gene matches. The CDR3 is made up of 14 amino acids. CDR3 bases: TGCGCCAGCAGGAGCGGACAGGGAGGCAATGAGCAGTTCTTC. This codes for CASRSGQGGNEQFF.

This chain uses TRBV30 with TRBJ1-2; TRBD1 might be the D (6 bases). Trimming cost V 3 bases and J 8 bases, with 16 bases left between them. This CDR3 region has 13 residues. Looked up from germline, CDR1 is GTSNPN and CDR2 is SVGIG (reference sequence). The CDR3 here is CAWSSGTPVGYTF. The CDR3 nucleotides are TGTGCCTGGAGCTCCGGGACACCGGTAGGCTACACCTTC.

The table lists this clone with a few counts. The chain recombines TRBV7-9 with TRBJ2-1, with 13 bases lining up with TRBD2. This CDR3 has 18 amino acids. Germline assignment: CDR1 SEHNR and CDR2 FQNEAQ (reference sequence). The junction had 13 bases not matched to a gene; V was cut back by 4 bases and J by 7 bases. CDR3 coding DNA: TGTGCCAGCAGCTACCGGGGACCTGGACTAGCGGGAGTAAATGAGCAGTTCTTC. Translation gives CASSYRGPGLAGVNEQFF.

The chain employs TRBV5-4 and TRBJ1-3; a weak D match, TRBD1 (6 bases). CDR1 is SGHNT, CDR2 YYREEE, per germline (reference sequence). V shed 4 bases and J shed 0 bases, with 20 bases lying between them. The CDR3 has 18 residues. As DNA, the CDR3 is TGTGCCAGCAGCCCTGGGGGGGGCGCGGGAGTCTCTGGAAACACCATATATTTT. Protein product: CASSPGGGAGVSGNTIYF.

The gene calls are TRBV19 and TRBJ2-2; tentative D call: TRBD2 (6 bases). CDR1 and CDR2 from the germline V gene are LNHDA and SQIVND (reference sequence). This CDR3 spans 14 amino acids. Trimming cost V 5 bases and J 10 bases, with 17 bases left between them. This CDR3 reads CASSPGLWTQELFF. DNA of the CDR3: TGTGCCAGTAGTCCGGGACTTTGGACACAGGAGCTGTTTTTT.

A single count supports this clone. The chain joins TRBV11-2 to TRBJ1-1; 11 nucleotides line up with TRBD1. Germline CDR1 and CDR2: SGHAT and FQNNGV. The V segment lost 5 bases and the J segment 1 base; nucleotides outside the gene matches: 6. The CDR3 has 16 residues. This CDR3 reads CASSDRDRGWNTEAFF. Here the CDR3 DNA reads TGTGCCAGCAGCGACCGGGACAGGGGGTGGAACACTGAAGCTTTCTTT.

This chain joins TRBV6-5 and TRBJ2-7; D is unclear. Deletions cut 7 bases from V and 2 bases from J, with 15 bases between. Looked up from germline, CDR1 is MNHEY and CDR2 is SVGAGI. The CDR3 sequence is 14 residues long. In DNA form, the CDR3 reads TGTGCCAGCACCCAAAGATCCCTACCCTACGAGCAGTACTTC. It encodes CASTQRSLPYEQYF.

The gene calls are TRBV2 and TRBJ2-3; 13 bases are a match to TRBD2. The germline gives CDR1 SNHLY, CDR2 FYNNEI. Trimming at V came to 7 bases and at J to 3 bases, leaving 4 bases not matched to a gene. CDR3 length equals 15 residues. The CDR3 sequence: CASTLLAGGTDTQYF. CDR3 DNA sequence: TGTGCCAGCACTTTACTAGCGGGGGGGACAGATACGCAGTATTTT.

V usage is TRBV28 and J usage is TRBJ1-4; 11 bases match TRBD1. The CDR3 covers 18 residues. The germline V gene has CDR1 MDHEN and CDR2 SYDVKM. With 8 bases clipped from V and 6 bases from J, the junction kept 17 bases outside the gene matches. CDR3 in amino acids: CASSPLGQGAYKDEKLFF. The CDR3 nucleotides read TGTGCCAGCTCCCCTCTCGGACAGGGGGCTTATAAGGATGAAAAACTGTTTTTT.

This clone has just a few counts. DNA for the CDR3: TGTGCCAGCAGATTGGGACTAGCGAACACCGGGGAGCTGTTTTTT. It specifies CASRLGLANTGELFF. V and J are TRBV6-5 and TRBJ2-2, with 8 positions matching TRBD2. Germline V gives CDR1 MNHEY, CDR2 SVGAGI. The ends lost 6 bases at V and 0 bases at J; junction bases unmatched: 3. This CDR3 spans 15 amino acids.

J is TRBJ2-5 and V is TRBV5-1; tentative D call: TRBD1 (6 bases). The length of the CDR3 is 14 residues. Per the germline V gene, CDR1 is SGHRS and CDR2 is YFSETQ. Between the trimmed V and J ends, which lost 0 bases and 4 bases, there was a span of 10 bases. Here the CDR3 reads CASSLVPDRETQYF. CDR3 sequence (DNA): TGCGCCAGCAGCTTGGTACCGGACAGAGAGACCCAGTACTTC.

CDR3 sequence: CASSPKGTGGTEAFF. The DNA for the CDR3 is TGTGCCAGCTCACCCAAGGGGACAGGGGGCACTGAAGCTTTCTTT. This chain connects TRBV18 to TRBJ1-1, with 11 bases lining up with TRBD1. There are 15 residues in the CDR3. Germline-derived CDR1 and CDR2 are KGHSH and LQKENI. V was clipped by 3 bases and J by 4 bases; unmatched bases: 4.